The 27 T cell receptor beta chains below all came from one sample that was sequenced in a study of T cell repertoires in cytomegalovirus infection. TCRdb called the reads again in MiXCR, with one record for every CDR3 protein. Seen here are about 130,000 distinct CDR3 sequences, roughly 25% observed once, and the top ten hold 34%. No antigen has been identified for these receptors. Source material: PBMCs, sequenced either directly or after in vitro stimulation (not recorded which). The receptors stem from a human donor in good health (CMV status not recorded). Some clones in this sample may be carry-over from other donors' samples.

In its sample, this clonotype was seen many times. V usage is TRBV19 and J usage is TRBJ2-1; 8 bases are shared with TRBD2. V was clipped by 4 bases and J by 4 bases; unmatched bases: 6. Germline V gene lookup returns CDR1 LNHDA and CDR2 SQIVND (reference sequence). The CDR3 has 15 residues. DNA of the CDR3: TGTGCCAGTAGTACAGCGGGAGCTTCGTACAATGAGCAGTTCTTC. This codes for CASSTAGASYNEQFF.

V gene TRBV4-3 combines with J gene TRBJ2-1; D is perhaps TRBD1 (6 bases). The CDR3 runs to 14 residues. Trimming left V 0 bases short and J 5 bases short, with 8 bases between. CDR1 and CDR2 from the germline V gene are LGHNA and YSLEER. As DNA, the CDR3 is TGCGCCAGCAGCCAAGAACCAGGGGACAATGAGCAGTTCTTC. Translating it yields CASSQEPGDNEQFF.

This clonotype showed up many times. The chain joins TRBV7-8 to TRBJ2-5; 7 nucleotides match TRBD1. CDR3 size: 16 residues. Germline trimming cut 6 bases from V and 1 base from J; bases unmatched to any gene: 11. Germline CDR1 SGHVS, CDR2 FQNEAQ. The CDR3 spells CASRQIGQDPQETQYF. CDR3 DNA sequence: TGTGCCAGCAGACAAATCGGACAGGACCCCCAAGAGACCCAGTACTTC.

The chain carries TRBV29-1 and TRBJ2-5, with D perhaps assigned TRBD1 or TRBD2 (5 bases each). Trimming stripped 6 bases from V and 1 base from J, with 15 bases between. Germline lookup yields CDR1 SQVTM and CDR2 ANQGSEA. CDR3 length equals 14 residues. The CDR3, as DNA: TGCAGCGTCCAGATTAGGGGAGTCCAAGAGACCCAGTACTTC. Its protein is CSVQIRGVQETQYF. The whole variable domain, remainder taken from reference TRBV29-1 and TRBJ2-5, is SAVISQKPSRDICQRGTSLTIQCQVDSQVTMMFWYRQQPGQSLTLIATANQGSEATYESGFVIDKFPISRPNLTFSTLTVSNMSPEDSSIYLCSVQIRGVQETQYFGPGTRLLVL.

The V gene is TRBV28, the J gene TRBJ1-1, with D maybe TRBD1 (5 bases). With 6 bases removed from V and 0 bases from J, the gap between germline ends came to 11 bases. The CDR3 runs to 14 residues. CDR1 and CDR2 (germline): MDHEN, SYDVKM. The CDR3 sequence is CASSPGVMNTEAFF. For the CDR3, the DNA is TGTGCCAGCAGCCCGGGGGTCATGAACACTGAAGCTTTCTTT.

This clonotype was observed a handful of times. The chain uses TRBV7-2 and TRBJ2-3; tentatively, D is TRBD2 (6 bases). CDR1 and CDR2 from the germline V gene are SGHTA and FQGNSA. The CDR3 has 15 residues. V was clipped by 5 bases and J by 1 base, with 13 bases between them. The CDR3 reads CASSPTGGGTDTQYF. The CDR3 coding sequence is TGTGCCAGCAGCCCCACAGGAGGGGGCACAGATACGCAGTATTTT.

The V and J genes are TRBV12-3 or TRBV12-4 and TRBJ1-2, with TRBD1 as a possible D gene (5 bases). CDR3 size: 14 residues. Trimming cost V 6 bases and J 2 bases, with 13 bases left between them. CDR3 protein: CASSPSGVNYGYTF. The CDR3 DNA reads TGTGCCAGCAGCCCCTCGGGGGTCAACTATGGCTACACCTTC.

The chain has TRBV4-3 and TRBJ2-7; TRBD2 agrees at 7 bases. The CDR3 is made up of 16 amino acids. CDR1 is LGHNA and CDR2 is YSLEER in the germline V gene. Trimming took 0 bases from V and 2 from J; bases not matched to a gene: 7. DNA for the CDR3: TGCGCCAGCAGCCAAGATTGGAGGGAGGGCCCCTACGAGCAGTACTTC. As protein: CASSQDWREGPYEQYF.

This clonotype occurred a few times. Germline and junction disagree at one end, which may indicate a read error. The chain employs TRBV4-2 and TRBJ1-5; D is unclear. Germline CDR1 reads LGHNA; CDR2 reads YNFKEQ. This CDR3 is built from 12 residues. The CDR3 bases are TGTGCCAGCAGCCAAGGAAATCGGCCCCAGCATTTT. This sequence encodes CASSQGNRPQHF.

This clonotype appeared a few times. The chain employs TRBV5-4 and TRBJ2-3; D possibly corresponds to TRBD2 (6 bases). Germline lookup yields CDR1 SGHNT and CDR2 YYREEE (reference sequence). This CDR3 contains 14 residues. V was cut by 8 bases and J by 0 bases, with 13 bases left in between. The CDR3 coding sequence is TGTGCCAGTGGAGTCGGGGGTAGCACAGATACGCAGTATTTT. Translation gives CASGVGGSTDTQYF.

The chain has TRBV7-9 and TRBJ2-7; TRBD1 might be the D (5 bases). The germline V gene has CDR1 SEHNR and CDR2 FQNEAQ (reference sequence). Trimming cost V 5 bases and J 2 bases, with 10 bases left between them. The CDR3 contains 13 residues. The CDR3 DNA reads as TGTGCCAGCAGCGTGGACACCACCTACGAGCAGTACGTC. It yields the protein CASSVDTTYEQYV.

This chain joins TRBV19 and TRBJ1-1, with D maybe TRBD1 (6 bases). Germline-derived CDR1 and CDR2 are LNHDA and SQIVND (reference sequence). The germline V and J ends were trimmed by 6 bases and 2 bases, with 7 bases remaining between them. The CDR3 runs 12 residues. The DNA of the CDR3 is TGTGCCAGTAGGGGGGCCAACACTGAAGCTTTCTTT. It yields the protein CASRGANTEAFF.

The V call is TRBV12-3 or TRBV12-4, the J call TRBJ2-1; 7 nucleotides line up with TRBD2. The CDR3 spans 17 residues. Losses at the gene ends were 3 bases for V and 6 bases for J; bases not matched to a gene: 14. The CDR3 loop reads CASSFFLGGSQINEQFF. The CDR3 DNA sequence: TGTGCCAGCAGTTTTTTTCTCGGCGGGAGCCAAATCAATGAGCAGTTCTTC.

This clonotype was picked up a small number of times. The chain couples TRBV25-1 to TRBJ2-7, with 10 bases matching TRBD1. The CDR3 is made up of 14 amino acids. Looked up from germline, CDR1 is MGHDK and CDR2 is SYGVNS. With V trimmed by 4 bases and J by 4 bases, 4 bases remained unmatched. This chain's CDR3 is CASSVRQGAYEQYF. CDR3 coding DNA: TGTGCCAGCAGTGTTCGACAGGGGGCATACGAGCAGTACTTC.

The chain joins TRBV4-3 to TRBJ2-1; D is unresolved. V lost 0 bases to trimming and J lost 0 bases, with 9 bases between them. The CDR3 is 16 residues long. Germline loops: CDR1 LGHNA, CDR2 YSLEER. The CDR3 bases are TGCGCCAGCAGCCAAGATTGGGCGGCCTCCTACAATGAGCAGTTCTTC. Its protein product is CASSQDWAASYNEQFF.

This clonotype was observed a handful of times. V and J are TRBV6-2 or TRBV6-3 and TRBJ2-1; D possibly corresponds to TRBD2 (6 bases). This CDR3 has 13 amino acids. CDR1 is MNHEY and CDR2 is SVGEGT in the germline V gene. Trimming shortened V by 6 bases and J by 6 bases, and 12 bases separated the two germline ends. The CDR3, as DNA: TGTGCCAGCAGGGACGGGGGACTCAATGAGCAGTTCTTC. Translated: CASRDGGLNEQFF.

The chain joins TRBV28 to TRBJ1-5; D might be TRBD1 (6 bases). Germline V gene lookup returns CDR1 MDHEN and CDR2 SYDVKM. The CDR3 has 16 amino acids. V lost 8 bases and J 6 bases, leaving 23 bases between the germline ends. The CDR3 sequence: CASPLGSTGSGQPQHF. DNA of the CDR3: TGTGCCAGCCCCTTGGGCTCAACAGGGAGCGGTCAGCCCCAGCATTTT.

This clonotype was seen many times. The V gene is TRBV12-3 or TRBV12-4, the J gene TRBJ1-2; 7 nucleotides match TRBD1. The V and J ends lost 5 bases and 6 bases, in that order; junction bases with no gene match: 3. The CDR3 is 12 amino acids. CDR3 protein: CASSPGTDGYTF. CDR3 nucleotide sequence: TGTGCCAGCAGTCCCGGGACAGATGGCTACACCTTC.

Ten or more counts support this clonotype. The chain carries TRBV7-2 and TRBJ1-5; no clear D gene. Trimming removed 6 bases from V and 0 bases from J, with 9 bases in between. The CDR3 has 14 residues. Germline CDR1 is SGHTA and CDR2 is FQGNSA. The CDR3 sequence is CASSSLNSNQPQHF. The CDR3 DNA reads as TGTGCCAGCAGTAGCCTGAATAGCAATCAGCCCCAGCATTTT.

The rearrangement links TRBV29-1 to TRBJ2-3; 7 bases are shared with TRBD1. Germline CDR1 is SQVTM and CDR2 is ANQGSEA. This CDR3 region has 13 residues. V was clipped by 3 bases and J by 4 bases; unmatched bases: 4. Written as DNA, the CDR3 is TGCAGCGTTGATAGGCAGGGGGCAGATACGCAGTATTTT. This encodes CSVDRQGADTQYF.

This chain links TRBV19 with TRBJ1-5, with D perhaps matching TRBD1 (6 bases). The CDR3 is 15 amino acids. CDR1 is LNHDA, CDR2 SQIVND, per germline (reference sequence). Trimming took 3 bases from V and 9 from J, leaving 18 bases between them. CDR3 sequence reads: CASSMKGHDRRPQHF. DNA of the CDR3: TGTGCCAGTAGTATGAAGGGACACGACCGTCGGCCCCAGCATTTT.

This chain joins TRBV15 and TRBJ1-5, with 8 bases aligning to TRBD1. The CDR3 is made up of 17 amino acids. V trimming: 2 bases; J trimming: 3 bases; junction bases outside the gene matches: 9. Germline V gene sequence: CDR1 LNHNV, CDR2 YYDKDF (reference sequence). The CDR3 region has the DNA TGTGCCACCAGCAGACCTGGACAGGGTGGACCCAATCAGCCCCAGCATTTT. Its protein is CATSRPGQGGPNQPQHF.

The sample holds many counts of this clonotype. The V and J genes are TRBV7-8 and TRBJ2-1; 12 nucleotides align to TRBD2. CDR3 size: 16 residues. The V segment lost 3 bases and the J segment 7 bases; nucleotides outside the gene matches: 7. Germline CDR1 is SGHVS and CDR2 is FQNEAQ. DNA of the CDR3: TGTGCCAGCAGCTTCCGGACTAGCGGGATATTAAATGAGCAGTTCTTC. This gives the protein CASSFRTSGILNEQFF.

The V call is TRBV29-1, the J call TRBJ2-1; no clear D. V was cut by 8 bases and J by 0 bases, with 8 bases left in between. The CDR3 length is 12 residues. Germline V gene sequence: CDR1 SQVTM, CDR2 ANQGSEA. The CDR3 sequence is CSSDSSYNEQFF. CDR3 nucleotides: TGCAGCTCTGATAGCTCCTACAATGAGCAGTTCTTC.

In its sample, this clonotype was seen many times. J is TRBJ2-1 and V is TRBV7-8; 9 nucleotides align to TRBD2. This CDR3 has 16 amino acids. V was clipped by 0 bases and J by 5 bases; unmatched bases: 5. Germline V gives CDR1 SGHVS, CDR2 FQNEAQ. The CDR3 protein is CASSLAWLAGDNEQFF. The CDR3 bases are TGTGCCAGCAGCTTAGCGTGGTTAGCGGGGGACAATGAGCAGTTCTTC.

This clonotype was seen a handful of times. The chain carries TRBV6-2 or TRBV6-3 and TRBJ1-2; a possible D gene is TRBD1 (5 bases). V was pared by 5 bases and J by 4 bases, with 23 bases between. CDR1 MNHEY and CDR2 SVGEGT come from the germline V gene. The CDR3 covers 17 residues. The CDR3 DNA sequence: TGTGCCAGCAGTACCACCGGCAGGGCAGAAAGAATCTATGGCTACACCTTC. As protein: CASSTTGRAERIYGYTF.

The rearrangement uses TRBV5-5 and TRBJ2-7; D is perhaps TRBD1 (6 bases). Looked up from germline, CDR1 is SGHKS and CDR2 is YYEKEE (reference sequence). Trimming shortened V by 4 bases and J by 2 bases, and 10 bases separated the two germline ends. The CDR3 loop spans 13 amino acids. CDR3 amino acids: CASSMWTAYEQYF. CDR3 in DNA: TGTGCCAGCAGCATGTGGACAGCCTACGAGCAGTACTTC.